Here is one TCR beta chain with its context. The sample originates from a study of cytomegalovirus exposure and HLA in healthy donors. Whereas donors were nominally healthy upon sampling, unrecorded immune exposures were probable. In germline, CDR1 is SNHLY, CDR2 FYNNEI. The CDR3 consists of 13 residues. The junction had 3 bases not matched to a gene; V was cut back by 6 bases and J by 2 bases. The study ran its PCR with 60 Vbeta and 13 Jbeta primers. Clones were read by immunoSEQ multiplex PCR, and TCRdb kept only the in-frame ones, dropping some. The data hold roughly 77,000 clones, with about two thirds observed a single time.

The sequenced sample consisted of PBMCs. V usage is TRBV2 and J usage is TRBJ2-7, with 8 bases lining up with TRBD1. The clonotype originates from a woman between 35 and 50 years old in good health and CMV-seropositive. CDR3 loop: CASRRTGTYEQYF. Written as DNA, the CDR3 is TGTGCCAGCAGGAGGACAGGGACCTACGAGCAGTACTTC.